This T cell receptor beta chain was captured in a study of neurological immune-mediated disorders. TCRdb processed the 5' RACE reads anew with MiXCR; each CDR3 protein has one entry. The sample contains fewer than 35,000 distinct CDR3 sequences, around 4.5% of which appear only once. The germline V gene has CDR1 SGHAT and CDR2 FQDESV (reference sequence). The CDR3 totals 13 residues. V lost 5 bases and J 2 bases, leaving 9 bases between the germline ends. The group of healthy controls was made up of people who were blood bank volunteers in Maryland, USA. This clonotype was counted at least ten times. The clonotype originates from a man between 18 and 35 years old in good health. The sample consisted of PBMCs. The rearrangement uses TRBV11-1 and TRBJ1-2; D ambiguous. The CDR3: CASSPAQNYGYTF. CDR3 DNA sequence: TGTGCCAGCAGCCCGGCCCAAAACTATGGCTACACCTTC.